The 2 T cell receptor beta chains in this list originate from one sample, sequenced in a study of T cells after yellow fever vaccination. Each CDR3 protein gets one entry after TCRdb re-called the 5' RACE reads with MiXCR. Found here are 100,000 to 150,000 distinct CDR3 sequences, 6% to 8% of them singletons; the top ten hold roughly 2.5%. The input for sequencing was CD4+ T cells sorted from PBMCs, taken approximately 11 days after the first yellow fever vaccination. These receptors came from a man between 18 and 35 years old who received the YFV17D yellow fever vaccine.

This clonotype was observed many times. The chain joins TRBV7-3 to TRBJ2-1; D not certain. Looked up from germline, CDR1 is SGHTA and CDR2 is FQGTGA. The CDR3 totals 16 residues. The V gene lost 2 bases and the J gene lost 4 bases, with 15 bases spanning the gap. This CDR3 is CASSLDRLSIYNEQFF. CDR3 nucleotide sequence: TGTGCCAGCAGCTTAGATCGTCTATCCATTTACAATGAGCAGTTCTTC.

The genes are TRBV6-2 or TRBV6-3 and TRBJ2-7; 7 nucleotides align to TRBD1. Germline V CDR1 and CDR2: MNHEY, SVGEGT. There are 14 residues in the CDR3. Unmatched junction bases numbered 4, after V lost 3 bases and J lost 2 bases. The CDR3 spells CASSYYGTAYEQYF. The DNA for the CDR3 is TGTGCCAGCAGTTATTATGGGACAGCCTACGAGCAGTACTTC.